A single sample gave rise to the 21 T cell receptor beta chains below, sequenced in a study of T cell repertoires in aging, cancer and after chemotherapy. Amplification of TCR beta used genomic DNA extracted from peripheral blood. A mixed TRB-A/B primer pool amplified rearranged TRB by multiplex touch-down PCR. TCRdb used MiXCR to reprocess the multiplex PCR reads, holding one entry per CDR3 protein. The sample holds several thousand distinct CDR3 sequences; 40% to 55% are singletons and the top ten take 6% to 7%. The sample consisted of blood. Every receptor here comes from a human donor with a blood cancer.

This clonotype has more than one count but fewer than ten. The chain combines TRBV19 with TRBJ2-1; TRBD2 aligns across 11 bases. V shed 5 bases, J shed 7 bases, and the junction held 7 bases outside the gene matches. CDR1 is LNHDA and CDR2 is SQIVND in the germline V gene (reference sequence). The CDR3 sequence is 15 residues long. In nucleotides, the CDR3 is TGTGCCAGTAGTCTTCTAGCGGGGGGAAAGAATGAGCAGTTCTTC. As protein: CASSLLAGGKNEQFF.

This clonotype has just a few counts. V and J are TRBV19 and TRBJ1-4; D call uncertain. This CDR3 spans 15 amino acids. Trimming pared 5 bases from V and 3 bases from J, leaving 13 bases between. Per the germline V gene, CDR1 is LNHDA and CDR2 is SQIVND (reference sequence). This CDR3 is CASSSGGYANEKLFF. The CDR3 nucleotides are TGTGCCAGTAGTTCAGGCGGGTATGCTAATGAAAAACTGTTTTTT.

By sample share, this clonotype is medium-sized. The rearrangement joins TRBV6-5 to TRBJ2-2; D call uncertain. The V end lost 0 bases, the J end lost 6 bases, and 14 bases lay between the germline ends. The CDR3 is made up of 16 amino acids. The germline V gene encodes CDR1 MNHEY and CDR2 SVGAGI. CDR3 amino acids: CASSYSIMNHAGELFF. CDR3 nucleotide sequence: TGTGCCAGCAGTTACTCGATCATGAACCATGCCGGGGAGCTGTTTTTT.

This clonotype was counted once. V gene TRBV5-6 combines with J gene TRBJ1-5; D gene ambiguous. V was clipped by 1 base and J by 2 bases, with 7 bases between them. Germline CDR1 is SGHDT and CDR2 is YYEEEE. This CDR3 comprises 14 residues. CDR3 sequence reads: CASSLWGGNQPQHF. The CDR3 region has the DNA TGTGCCAGCAGCTTGTGGGGTGGCAATCAGCCCCAGCATTTT.

The J gene is TRBJ1-4, the V gene TRBV20-1; the match to TRBD1 covers 10 bases. The V segment lost 7 bases and the J segment 8 bases; nucleotides outside the gene matches: 10. The germline V gene encodes CDR1 DFQATT and CDR2 SNEGSKA (reference sequence). The CDR3 has 14 residues. In DNA form, the CDR3 reads TGCAGTGTCGCAACCGGGACAGGGGTCGAAAAACTGTTTTTT. Translating it yields CSVATGTGVEKLFF.

V and J are TRBV5-1 and TRBJ1-4, with TRBD1 as a possible D gene (6 bases). The CDR3 length is 13 residues. The V end lost 5 bases, the J end lost 7 bases, and 12 bases lay between the germline ends. CDR1 SGHRS and CDR2 YFSETQ come from the germline V gene. The CDR3 sequence is CASRNRVGEKLFF. The CDR3 nucleotides read TGCGCCAGCAGGAACAGGGTGGGTGAAAAACTGTTTTTT.

V usage is TRBV20-1 and J usage is TRBJ1-1; no clear D gene. The CDR3 totals 14 residues. Germline lookup yields CDR1 DFQATT and CDR2 SNEGSKA (reference sequence). The V and J ends lost 0 bases and 2 bases respectively, with 10 bases between them. The CDR3 spells CSARDKGTNTEAFF. Written as DNA, the CDR3 is TGCAGTGCTAGAGATAAGGGAACAAACACTGAAGCTTTCTTT.

This clonotype was detected a few times. The chain carries TRBV6-2 or TRBV6-3 and TRBJ2-1; tentative D call: TRBD2 (6 bases). Trimming removed 2 bases at V and 8 bases at J, with 22 bases between. There are 17 residues in the CDR3. In germline, CDR1 is MNHEY, CDR2 SVGEGT. The CDR3, as DNA: TGTGCCAGCAGTTACGCCAGACTAGACCTTAGAGACCATGAGCAGTTCTTC. Translation gives CASSYARLDLRDHEQFF.

This clonotype was counted only a few times. J is TRBJ1-1 and V is TRBV30; D is unclear. CDR3 length: 14 residues. The germline V gene encodes CDR1 GTSNPN and CDR2 SVGIG (reference sequence). The V end lost 8 bases, the J end lost 6 bases, and 22 bases lay between the germline ends. The CDR3 region is CAGLFGPTRAEAFF. CDR3 sequence (DNA): TGTGCCGGATTGTTCGGGCCAACGCGCGCTGAAGCTTTCTTT.

The gene calls are TRBV6-4 and TRBJ2-3, with 7 bases lining up with TRBD2. Trimming at V came to 2 bases and at J to 1 base, leaving 6 bases not matched to a gene. Germline V lookup: CDR1 MRHNA, CDR2 SNTAGT. CDR3 length: 16 amino acids. CDR3 sequence reads: CASSDQGGTGTDTQYF. The CDR3 DNA follows: TGTGCCAGCAGTGACCAGGGAGGGACGGGCACAGATACGCAGTATTTT.

The chain is built from TRBV29-1 and TRBJ1-2, with a tentative D call TRBD1 (6 bases). The V gene lost 4 bases and the J gene lost 1 base, with 7 bases spanning the gap. CDR1 SQVTM and CDR2 ANQGSEA come from the germline V gene. The CDR3 is 12 amino acids. The CDR3 loop is CSVVQGNYGYTF. For the CDR3, the DNA is TGCAGCGTTGTACAGGGTAACTATGGCTACACCTTC.

V and J are TRBV12-3 or TRBV12-4 and TRBJ1-6; 8 bases align to TRBD1. The CDR3 loop spans 15 amino acids. V shed 1 base and J 10 bases; nucleotides not matched to a gene: 6. The CDR3 nucleotides are TGTGCCAGCAGTTTAGGAGACAGGGGAACCTCACCCCTCCACTTT. Translation gives CASSLGDRGTSPLHF.

V and J are TRBV5-1 and TRBJ2-1; D is perhaps TRBD2 (6 bases). The CDR3 has 14 amino acids. Germline V CDR1 and CDR2: SGHRS, YFSETQ. Trimming shortened V by 4 bases and J by 3 bases, and 11 bases separated the two germline ends. This CDR3 is CASSTGLIYNEQFF. CDR3 DNA: TGCGCCAGCAGCACCGGACTAATCTACAATGAGCAGTTCTTC.

V and J are TRBV19 and TRBJ2-7; TRBD2 is a possible D gene (6 bases). Germline V gene sequence: CDR1 LNHDA, CDR2 SQIVND (reference sequence). The CDR3 is made up of 16 amino acids. V gave up 6 bases and J gave up 4 bases, with 22 bases separating them. Here the CDR3 DNA reads TGTGCCAGTAGCCCAGCAATCGGACGCCGGGAGTACGAGCAGTACTTC. It is translated as CASSPAIGRREYEQYF.

The J gene is TRBJ1-5, the V gene TRBV19; 10 bases align to TRBD1. CDR1 is LNHDA and CDR2 is SQIVND in the germline V gene (reference sequence). V lost 2 bases to trimming and J lost 6 bases; unmatched junction nucleotides: 4. This CDR3 is built from 15 residues. This chain's CDR3 is CASSIIGTGAQPQHF. The CDR3 region has the DNA TGTGCCAGTAGTATAATAGGGACAGGGGCTCAGCCCCAGCATTTT.

This clonotype was observed a handful of times. The CDR3 protein is CAWTGSGDTQYF. The CDR3 nucleotides are TGTGCCTGGACGGGGAGTGGAGATACGCAGTATTTT. The J gene is TRBJ2-3, the V gene TRBV30; possibly TRBD2 for D (5 bases). V lost 4 bases and J lost 5, with 10 bases in between. Germline V CDR1 and CDR2: GTSNPN, SVGIG (reference sequence). The CDR3 extends over 12 amino acids.

The genes are TRBV30 and TRBJ1-3; D gene uncertain. Trimming left V 5 bases short and J 0 bases short, with 8 bases between. The germline gives CDR1 GTSNPN, CDR2 SVGIG (reference sequence). There are 13 residues in the CDR3. The CDR3 DNA reads as TGTGCCTGGTCGCTGATCTCTGGAAACACCATATATTTT. This gives the protein CAWSLISGNTIYF. Together with reference TRBV30 and TRBJ1-3, the CDR3 gives the full variable domain: SQTIHQWPATLVQPVGSPLSLECTVEGTSNPNLYWYRQAAGRGLQLLFYSVGIGQISSEVPQNLSASRPQDRQFILSSKKLLLSDSGFYLCAWSLISGNTIYFGEGSWLTVV.

The rearrangement uses TRBV6-1 and TRBJ2-1; D may be TRBD2 (6 bases). Trimming left V 6 bases short and J 16 bases short, with 13 bases between. The CDR3 runs to 10 residues. Germline V lookup: CDR1 MNHNS, CDR2 SASEGT. CDR3 nucleotide sequence: TGTGCCAGCAGGGCCGTACTAGCCTTCTTC. Translating it yields CASRAVLAFF.

The table lists this clonotype with a few counts. The V and J genes are TRBV5-4 and TRBJ2-3; 9 bases are shared with TRBD2. CDR1 and CDR2 (germline): SGHNT, YYREEE (reference sequence). Trimming removed 0 bases from V and 6 bases from J; junction bases left unmatched: 8. The CDR3 contains 16 residues. The CDR3 loop reads CASSLGAGGRADTQYF. The CDR3 nucleotides are TGTGCCAGCAGCTTGGGAGCGGGGGGCCGGGCGGATACGCAGTATTTT.

The J gene is TRBJ2-3, the V gene TRBV19, with D perhaps matching TRBD2 (7 bases). V lost 6 bases, J lost 4 bases, and 14 bases lay in between. Germline values: CDR1 LNHDA, CDR2 SQIVND (reference sequence). The CDR3 covers 14 residues. The chain's CDR3 is CASSGGLNADTQYF. In DNA, the CDR3 is TGTGCCAGTAGCGGGGGGCTAAATGCAGATACGCAGTATTTT. The full variable domain, completed using reference TRBV19 and TRBJ2-3, is DGGITQSPKYLFRKEGQNVTLSCEQNLNHDAMYWYRQDPGQGLRLIYYSQIVNDFQKGDIAEGYSVSREKKESFPLTVTSAQKNPTAFYLCASSGGLNADTQYFGPGTRLTVL.

Only a few counts were recorded for this clonotype. The chain is built from TRBV15 and TRBJ2-1, with 7 bases fitting TRBD2. With V trimmed by 0 bases and J by 7 bases, 3 bases remained unmatched. This CDR3 region has 14 residues. The germline V gene encodes CDR1 LNHNV and CDR2 YYDKDF (reference sequence). In nucleotides, the CDR3 is TGTGCCACCAGCAGAGATGGGGGAGGGAATGAGCAGTTCTTC. It specifies CATSRDGGGNEQFF.